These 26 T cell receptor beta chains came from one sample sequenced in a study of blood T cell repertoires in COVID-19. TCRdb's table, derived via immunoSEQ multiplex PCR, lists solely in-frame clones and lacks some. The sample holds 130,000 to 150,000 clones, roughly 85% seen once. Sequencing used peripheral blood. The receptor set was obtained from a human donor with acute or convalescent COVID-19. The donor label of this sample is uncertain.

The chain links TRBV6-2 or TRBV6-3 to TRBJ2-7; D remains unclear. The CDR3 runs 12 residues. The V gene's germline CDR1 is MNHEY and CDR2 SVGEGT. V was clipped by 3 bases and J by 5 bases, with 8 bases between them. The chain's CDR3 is CASSYVGHEQYV. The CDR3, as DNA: TGTGCCAGCAGTTATGTGGGCCACGAGCAGTACGTC.

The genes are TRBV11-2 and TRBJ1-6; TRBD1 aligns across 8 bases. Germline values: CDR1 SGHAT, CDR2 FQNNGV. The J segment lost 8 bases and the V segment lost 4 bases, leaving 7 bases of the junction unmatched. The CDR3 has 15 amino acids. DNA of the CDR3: TGTGCCAGCAGCTCCCCCAGGGGGCGAGATTCACCCCTCCACTTT. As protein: CASSSPRGRDSPLHF.

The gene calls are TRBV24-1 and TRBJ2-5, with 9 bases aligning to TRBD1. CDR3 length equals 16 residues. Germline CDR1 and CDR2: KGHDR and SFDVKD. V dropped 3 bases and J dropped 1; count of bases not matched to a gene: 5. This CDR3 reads CATSDPGTGPQETQYF. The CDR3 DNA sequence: TGTGCCACCAGTGATCCCGGGACAGGGCCCCAAGAGACCCAGTACTTC.

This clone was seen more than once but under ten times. The chain's CDR3 is CASSFDGVPNEKLFF. Here the CDR3 DNA reads TGTGCCAGCAGCTTCGACGGGGTACCCAATGAAAAACTGTTTTTT. The V gene is TRBV5-5, the J gene TRBJ1-4; D is undetermined. V gave up 2 bases and J gave up 5 bases, with 13 bases separating them. The CDR3 is 15 residues long. Germline lookup yields CDR1 SGHKS and CDR2 YYEKEE (reference sequence).

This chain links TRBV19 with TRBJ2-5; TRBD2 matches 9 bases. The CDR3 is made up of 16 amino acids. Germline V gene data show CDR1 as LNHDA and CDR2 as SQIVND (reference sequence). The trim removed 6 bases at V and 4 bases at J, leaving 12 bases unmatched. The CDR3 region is CASSEQGAGGTETQYF. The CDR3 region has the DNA TGTGCCAGTAGCGAGCAGGGTGCGGGGGGGACAGAGACCCAGTACTTC.

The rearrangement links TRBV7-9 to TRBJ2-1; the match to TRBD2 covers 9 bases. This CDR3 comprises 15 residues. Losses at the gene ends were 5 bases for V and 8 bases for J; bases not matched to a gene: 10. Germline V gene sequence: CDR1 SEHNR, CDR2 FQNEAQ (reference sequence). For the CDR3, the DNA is TGTGCCAGCAGCATCGGGACTAGCTGGTCCTATGAGCAGTTCTTC. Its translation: CASSIGTSWSYEQFF.

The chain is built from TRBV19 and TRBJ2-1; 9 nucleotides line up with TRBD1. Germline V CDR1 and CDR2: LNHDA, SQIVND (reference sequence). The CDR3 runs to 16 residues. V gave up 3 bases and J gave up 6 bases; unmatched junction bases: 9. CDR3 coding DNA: TGTGCCAGTAGTATGAGGGGGACAGGGTTGGTCAATGAGCAGTTCTTC. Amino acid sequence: CASSMRGTGLVNEQFF.

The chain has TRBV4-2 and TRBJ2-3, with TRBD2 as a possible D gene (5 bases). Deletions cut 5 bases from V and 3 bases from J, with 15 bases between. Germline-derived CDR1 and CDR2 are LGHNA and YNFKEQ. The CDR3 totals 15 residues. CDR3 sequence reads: CASSYQAGITDTQYF. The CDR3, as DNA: TGTGCCAGCAGCTACCAAGCCGGGATTACAGATACGCAGTATTTT.

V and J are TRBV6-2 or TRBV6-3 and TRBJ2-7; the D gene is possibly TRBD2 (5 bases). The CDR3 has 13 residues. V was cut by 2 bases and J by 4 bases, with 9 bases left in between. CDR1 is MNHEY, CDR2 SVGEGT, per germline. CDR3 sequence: CASSYEGMYEQYF. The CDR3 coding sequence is TGTGCCAGCAGTTACGAGGGTATGTACGAGCAGTACTTC.

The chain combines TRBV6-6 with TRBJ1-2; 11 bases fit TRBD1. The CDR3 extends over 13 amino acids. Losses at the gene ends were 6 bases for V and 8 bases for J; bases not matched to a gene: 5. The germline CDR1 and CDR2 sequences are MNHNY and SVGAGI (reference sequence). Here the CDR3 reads CASRQGQGDGYTF. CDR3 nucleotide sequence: TGTGCCAGCAGGCAGGGACAGGGGGACGGCTACACCTTC.

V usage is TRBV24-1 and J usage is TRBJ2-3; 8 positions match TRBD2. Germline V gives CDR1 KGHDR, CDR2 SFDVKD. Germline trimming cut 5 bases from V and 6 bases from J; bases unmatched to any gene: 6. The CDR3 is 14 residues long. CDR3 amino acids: CATSGSGTRDTQYF. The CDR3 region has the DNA TGTGCCACCAGTGGTAGCGGGACCCGTGATACGCAGTATTTT.

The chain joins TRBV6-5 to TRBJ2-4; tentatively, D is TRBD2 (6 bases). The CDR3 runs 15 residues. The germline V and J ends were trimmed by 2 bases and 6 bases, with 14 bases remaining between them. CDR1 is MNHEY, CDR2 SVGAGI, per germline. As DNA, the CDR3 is TGTGCCAGCAGTTACGGGCATCTGGGGGGAAACATTCAGTACTTC. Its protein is CASSYGHLGGNIQYF.

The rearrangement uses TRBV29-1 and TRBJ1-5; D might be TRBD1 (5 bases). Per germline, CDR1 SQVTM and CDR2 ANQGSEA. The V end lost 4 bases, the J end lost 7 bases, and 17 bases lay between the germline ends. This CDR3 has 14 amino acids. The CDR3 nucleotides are TGCAGCGTTGTTCCCCAGGGTGTAGGGCAGCCCCAGCATTTT. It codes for CSVVPQGVGQPQHF. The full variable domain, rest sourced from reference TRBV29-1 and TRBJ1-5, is SAVISQKPSRDICQRGTSLTIQCQVDSQVTMMFWYRQQPGQSLTLIATANQGSEATYESGFVIDKFPISRPNLTFSTLTVSNMSPEDSSIYLCSVVPQGVGQPQHFGDGTRLSIL.

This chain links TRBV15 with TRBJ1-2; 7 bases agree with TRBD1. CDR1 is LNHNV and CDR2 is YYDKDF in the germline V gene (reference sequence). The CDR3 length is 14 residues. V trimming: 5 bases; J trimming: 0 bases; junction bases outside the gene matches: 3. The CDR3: CATSEDRSNYGYTF. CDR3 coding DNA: TGTGCCACCAGCGAGGACAGGTCTAACTATGGCTACACCTTC.

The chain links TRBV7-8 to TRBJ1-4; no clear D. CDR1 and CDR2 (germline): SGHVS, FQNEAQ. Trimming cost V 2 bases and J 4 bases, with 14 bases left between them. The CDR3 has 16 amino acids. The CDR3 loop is CASSLLGSAGNEKLFF. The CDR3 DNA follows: TGTGCCAGCAGCTTACTTGGTAGCGCGGGTAATGAAAAACTGTTTTTT.

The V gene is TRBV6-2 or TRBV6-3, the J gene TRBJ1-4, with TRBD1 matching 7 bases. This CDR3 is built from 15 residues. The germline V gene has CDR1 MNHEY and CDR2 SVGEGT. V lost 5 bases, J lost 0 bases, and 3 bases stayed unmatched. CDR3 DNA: TGTGCCAGCAGTCGGGACAGCGCAACTAATGAAAAACTGTTTTTT. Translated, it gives CASSRDSATNEKLFF.

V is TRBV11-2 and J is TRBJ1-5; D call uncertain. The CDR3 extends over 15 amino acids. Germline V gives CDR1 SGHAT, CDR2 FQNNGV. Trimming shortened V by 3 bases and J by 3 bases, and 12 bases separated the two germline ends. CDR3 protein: CASSLGDKDNQPQHF. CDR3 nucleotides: TGTGCCAGCAGCTTGGGTGACAAAGACAATCAGCCCCAGCATTTT.

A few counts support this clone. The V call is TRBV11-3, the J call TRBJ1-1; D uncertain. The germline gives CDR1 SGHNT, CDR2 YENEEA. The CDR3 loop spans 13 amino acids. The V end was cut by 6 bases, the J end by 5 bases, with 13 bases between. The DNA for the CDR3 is TGTGCCAGCAGTGCTGGGAGCCGAACTGAAGCTTTCTTT. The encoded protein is CASSAGSRTEAFF.

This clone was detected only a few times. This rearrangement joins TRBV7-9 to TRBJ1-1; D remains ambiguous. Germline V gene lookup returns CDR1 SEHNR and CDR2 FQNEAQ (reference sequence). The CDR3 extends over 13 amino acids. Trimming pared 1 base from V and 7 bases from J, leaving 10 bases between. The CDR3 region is CASSLGREVEAFF. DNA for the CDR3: TGTGCCAGCAGCTTAGGCCGAGAAGTTGAAGCTTTCTTT. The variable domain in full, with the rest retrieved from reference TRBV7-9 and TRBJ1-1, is DTGVSQNPRHKITKRGQNVTFRCDPISEHNRLYWYRQTLGQGPEFLTYFQNEAQLEKSRLLSDRFSAERPKGSFSTLEIQRTEQGDSAMYLCASSLGREVEAFFGQGTRLTVV.

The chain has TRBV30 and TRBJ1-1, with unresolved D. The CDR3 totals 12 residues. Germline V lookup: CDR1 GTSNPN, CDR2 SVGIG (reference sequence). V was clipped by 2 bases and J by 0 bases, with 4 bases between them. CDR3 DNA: TGTGCCTGGAGTTTAATGAACACTGAAGCTTTCTTT. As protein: CAWSLMNTEAFF.

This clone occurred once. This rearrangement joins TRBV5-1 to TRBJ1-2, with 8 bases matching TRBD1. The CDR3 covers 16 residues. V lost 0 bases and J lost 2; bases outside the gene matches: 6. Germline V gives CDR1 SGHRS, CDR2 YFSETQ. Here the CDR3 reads CASSLAEQGANYGYTF. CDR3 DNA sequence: TGCGCCAGCAGCTTGGCCGAGCAGGGGGCGAACTATGGCTACACCTTC.

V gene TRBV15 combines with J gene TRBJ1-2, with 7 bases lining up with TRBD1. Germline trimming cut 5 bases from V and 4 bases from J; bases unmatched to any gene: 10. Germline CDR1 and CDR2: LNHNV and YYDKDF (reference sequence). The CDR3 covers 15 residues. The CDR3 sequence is CATSFNRGSGYGYTF. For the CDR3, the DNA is TGTGCCACCAGCTTTAACAGGGGCTCTGGCTATGGCTACACCTTC.

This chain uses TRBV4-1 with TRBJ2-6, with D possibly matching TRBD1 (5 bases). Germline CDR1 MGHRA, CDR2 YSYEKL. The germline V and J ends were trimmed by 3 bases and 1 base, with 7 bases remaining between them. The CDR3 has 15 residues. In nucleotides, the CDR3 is TGCGCCAGCAGCCACCCAGGGTCTGGGGCCAACGTCCTGACTTTC. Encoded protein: CASSHPGSGANVLTF.

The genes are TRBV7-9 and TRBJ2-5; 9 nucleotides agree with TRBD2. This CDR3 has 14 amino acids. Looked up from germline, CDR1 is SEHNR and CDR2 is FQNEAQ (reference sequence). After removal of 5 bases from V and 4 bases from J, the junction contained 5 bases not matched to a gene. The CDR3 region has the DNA TGTGCCAGCAGCCCCTTAGCGGGAGTAGAGACCCAGTACTTC. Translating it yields CASSPLAGVETQYF.

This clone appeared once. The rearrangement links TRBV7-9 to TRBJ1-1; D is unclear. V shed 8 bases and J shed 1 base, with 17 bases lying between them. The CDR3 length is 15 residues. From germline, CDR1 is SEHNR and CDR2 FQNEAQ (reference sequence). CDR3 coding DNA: TGTGCCAGCTCTTGGTTTGTTGGGCAGAACACTGAAGCTTTCTTT. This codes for CASSWFVGQNTEAFF.

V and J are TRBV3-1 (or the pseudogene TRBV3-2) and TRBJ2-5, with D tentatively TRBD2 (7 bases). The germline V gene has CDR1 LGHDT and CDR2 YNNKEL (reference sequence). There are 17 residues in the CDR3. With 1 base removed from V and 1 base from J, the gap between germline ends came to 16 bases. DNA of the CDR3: TGTGCCAGCAGCCAAGGGGGGGGGCTCAGGGGCCAAGAGACCCAGTACTTC. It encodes CASSQGGGLRGQETQYF.